This T cell receptor beta chain was sequenced for a study of blood T cell repertoires in COVID-19. Study processing details: How many nucleated cells were present was estimated from reference gene primer amplification. Only in-frame clones appear in the TCRdb table, and some are missing; sequencing was by immunoSEQ multiplex PCR. V, J and clone size are taken as reported in that table, and D and trimming were inferred from the DNA itself. Of about 400,000 clones in the sample, 86% were seen once. Trimming left V 4 bases short and J 8 bases short, with 17 bases between. CDR1 and CDR2 from the germline V gene are LGHDT and YNNKEL (reference sequence). CDR3 length: 14 amino acids. This clone appeared a few times.

This clonotype was obtained from a woman aged 25 to 39 with active or convalescent COVID-19. V is TRBV3-1 (or the pseudogene TRBV3-2) and J is TRBJ1-1; D perhaps matches TRBD1 (5 bases). The sequenced material came from peripheral blood. CDR3 sequence: CASSRGSSRIEAFF. CDR3 sequence (DNA): TGTGCCAGCAGCCGGGGCAGCTCACGGATAGAAGCTTTCTTT.